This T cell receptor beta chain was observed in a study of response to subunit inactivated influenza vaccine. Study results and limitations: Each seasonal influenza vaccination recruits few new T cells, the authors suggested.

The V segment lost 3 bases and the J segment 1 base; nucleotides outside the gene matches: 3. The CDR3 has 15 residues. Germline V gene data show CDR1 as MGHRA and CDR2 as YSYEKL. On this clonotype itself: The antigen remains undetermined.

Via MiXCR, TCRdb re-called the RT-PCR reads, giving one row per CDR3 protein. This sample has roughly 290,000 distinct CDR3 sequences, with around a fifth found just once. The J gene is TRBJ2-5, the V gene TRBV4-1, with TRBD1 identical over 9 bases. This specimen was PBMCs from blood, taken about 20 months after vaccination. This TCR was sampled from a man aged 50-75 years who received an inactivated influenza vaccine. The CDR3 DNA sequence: TGCGCCAGCAGCCACGGGACAGGGACCCAAGAGACCCAGTACTTC. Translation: CASSHGTGTQETQYF.